The next 18 T cell receptor beta chains were all read from a single sample in a study of identical twins. TCRdb redid the calling of the 5' RACE reads with MiXCR, one entry per CDR3 protein. Among about 570,000 distinct CDR3 sequences listed, roughly 9.5% were seen once. The sample was also linked to a second study, of yellow fever vaccine responses in identical twins.

The material sequenced was PBMCs. Source of these receptors: a woman aged 18-30 years in good health.

In DNA form, the CDR3 reads TGTGCCATCAGTGAAGGCGAGGGATTGAACACTGAAGCTTTCTTT. Encoded protein: CAISEGEGLNTEAFF. The rearrangement joins TRBV10-3 to TRBJ1-1; D ambiguous. Germline CDR1 reads ENHRY; CDR2 reads SYGVKD. V was cut by 3 bases and J by 0 bases, with 11 bases left in between. This CDR3 spans 15 amino acids.

This clonotype showed up many times. This rearrangement joins TRBV7-2 to TRBJ2-5; unclear D gene. The V and J ends lost 5 bases and 3 bases respectively, with 7 bases between them. The CDR3 contains 12 residues. Germline V gene data show CDR1 as SGHTA and CDR2 as FQGNSA. CDR3 nucleotide sequence: TGTGCCAGCAGCCTGTCGGAAGAGACCCAGTACTTC. It encodes CASSLSEETQYF. Supplemented by reference TRBV7-2 and TRBJ2-5, the full variable domain reads GAGVSQSPSNKVTEKGKDVELRCDPISGHTALYWYRQSLGQGLEFLIYFQGNSAPDKSGLPSDRFSAERTGGSVSTLTIQRTQQEDSAVYLCASSLSEETQYFGPGTRLLVL.

This clonotype was counted only a few times. The chain is built from TRBV7-2 and TRBJ1-5; TRBD1 might be the D (5 bases). This CDR3 has 15 residues. Trimming cost V 5 bases and J 0 bases, with 11 bases left between them. The germline V gene encodes CDR1 SGHTA and CDR2 FQGNSA. CDR3 DNA: TGTGCCAGCAGCCCGACAGACTATAGCAATCAGCCCCAGCATTTT. This translates into CASSPTDYSNQPQHF.

In its sample, this clonotype was seen many times. The V and J genes are TRBV20-1 and TRBJ2-2; 7 nucleotides match TRBD2. The CDR3 spans 14 residues. Trimming cost V 1 base and J 2 bases; bases outside gene matches: 1. CDR1 DFQATT and CDR2 SNEGSKA come from the germline V gene (reference sequence). Written as DNA, the CDR3 is TGCAGTGCTAGAGGGGGGGGAAACACCGGGGAGCTGTTTTTT. Amino acids: CSARGGGNTGELFF.

The chain recombines TRBV29-1 with TRBJ2-7; D perhaps matches TRBD1 (6 bases). This CDR3 contains 12 residues. Germline V gene sequence: CDR1 SQVTM, CDR2 ANQGSEA. V was pared by 7 bases and J by 5 bases, with 15 bases between. DNA of the CDR3: TGCAGCGCCCGACAGGACGGCGACGAGCAGTACTTC. Translating it yields CSARQDGDEQYF.

In this sample, this clonotype turned up a few times. The chain links TRBV12-3 or TRBV12-4 to TRBJ1-6; 8 bases match TRBD1. With V trimmed by 5 bases and J by 9 bases, 15 bases remained unmatched. The CDR3 runs 17 residues. The CDR3 is CASSPYHGQGRGSPLHF. The CDR3, as DNA: TGTGCCAGCAGTCCATATCACGGACAGGGAAGAGGTTCACCCCTCCACTTT.

Many counts were recorded for this clonotype. The rearrangement joins TRBV12-3 or TRBV12-4 to TRBJ2-3; D gene ambiguous. This CDR3 spans 12 amino acids. The V and J ends lost 6 bases and 2 bases respectively, with 6 bases between them. The CDR3 loop is CASSFDTDTQYF. As DNA, the CDR3 is TGTGCCAGCAGCTTCGACACAGATACGCAGTATTTT.

This clonotype was detected a few times. V gene TRBV5-5 combines with J gene TRBJ2-4; no reliable D call. V lost 0 bases and J lost 0, with 16 bases in between. There are 18 residues in the CDR3. CDR1 and CDR2 from the germline V gene are SGHKS and YYEKEE (reference sequence). The CDR3 spells CASSLAREPVLAKNIQYF. The CDR3, as DNA: TGTGCCAGCAGCTTGGCAAGGGAACCCGTTCTAGCCAAAAACATTCAGTACTTC.

This clonotype was seen many times. This chain links TRBV20-1 with TRBJ2-5; 7 nucleotides agree with TRBD2. V trimming: 0 bases; J trimming: 5 bases; junction bases outside the gene matches: 12. Germline V gives CDR1 DFQATT, CDR2 SNEGSKA (reference sequence). This CDR3 contains 16 residues. The CDR3 protein is CSARDGGGGWAETQYF. For the CDR3, the DNA is TGCAGTGCTAGAGATGGTGGGGGGGGATGGGCGGAGACCCAGTACTTC.

This clonotype was observed a handful of times. This chain connects TRBV7-3 to TRBJ2-3, with 7 bases matching TRBD2. Trimming took 0 bases from V and 6 from J; bases not matched to a gene: 6. Germline assignment: CDR1 SGHTA and CDR2 FQGTGA. This CDR3 comprises 15 residues. As DNA, the CDR3 is TGTGCCAGCAGCTTAACGAGGGGAGCGGGGGATACGCAGTATTTT. Protein sequence: CASSLTRGAGDTQYF. Drawing the rest from reference TRBV7-3 and TRBJ2-3, the complete variable domain is GAGVSQTPSNKVTEKGKYVELRCDPISGHTALYWYRQSLGQGPEFLIYFQGTGAADDSGLPNDRFFAVRPEGSVSTLKIQRTERGDSAVYLCASSLTRGAGDTQYFGPGTRLTVL.

This clonotype was recorded many times. The rearrangement joins TRBV29-1 to TRBJ2-3; D gene unclear. CDR3 size: 16 residues. The germline gives CDR1 SQVTM, CDR2 ANQGSEA. V lost 1 base to trimming and J lost 1 base, with 15 bases between them. The CDR3 loop reads CSVEGGLSHGTDTQYF. The CDR3 DNA follows: TGCAGCGTTGAAGGAGGTTTGAGCCACGGCACAGATACGCAGTATTTT.

Only a few counts were recorded for this clonotype. The junction does not match germline at one end; this may be a read error. The chain carries TRBV11-2 and TRBJ2-7; D perhaps matches TRBD1 (5 bases). This CDR3 contains 14 residues. Looked up from germline, CDR1 is SGHAT and CDR2 is FQNNGV. CDR3 in amino acids: CASSIDSYSYEQYF. The CDR3 DNA is TGTGCCAGCAGCATAGACAGTTACAGCTACGAGCAGTACTTC.

This clonotype was seen many times. The J gene is TRBJ2-5, the V gene TRBV20-1; D may be TRBD2 (6 bases). The CDR3 is 15 amino acids. The germline V gene has CDR1 DFQATT and CDR2 SNEGSKA (reference sequence). With 1 base removed from V and 2 bases from J, the gap between germline ends came to 14 bases. Written as DNA, the CDR3 is TGCAGTGCTAGAGTTGCGTGGGACTTTCAAGAGACCCAGTACTTC. Protein sequence: CSARVAWDFQETQYF.

This clonotype was picked up many times. V and J are TRBV12-3 or TRBV12-4 and TRBJ1-5; no clear D. The length of the CDR3 is 11 residues. V lost 5 bases to trimming and J lost 6 bases, with 5 bases between them. The CDR3 sequence is CASSIGQPQHF. The CDR3 DNA is TGTGCCAGCAGTATAGGTCAGCCCCAGCATTTT.

This clonotype was counted between two and nine times. The CDR3: CSARDRGTGGAGANVLTF. CDR3 sequence (DNA): TGCAGTGCTAGAGATAGGGGGACAGGGGGGGCTGGGGCCAACGTCCTGACTTTC. V and J are TRBV20-1 and TRBJ2-6; the match to TRBD1 covers 11 bases. Germline CDR1 DFQATT, CDR2 SNEGSKA (reference sequence). Unmatched junction bases numbered 6, after V lost 0 bases and J lost 2 bases. This CDR3 region has 18 residues.

This clonotype was recorded a few times. The rearrangement uses TRBV15 and TRBJ2-7, with D perhaps matching TRBD1 (5 bases). Looked up from germline, CDR1 is LNHNV and CDR2 is YYDKDF (reference sequence). Trimming removed 5 bases at V and 0 bases at J, with 11 bases between. There are 14 residues in the CDR3. The CDR3 nucleotides read TGTGCCACCAGCGGTTTAGGGGTCTCCTACGAGCAGTACTTC. Protein sequence: CATSGLGVSYEQYF.

This clonotype was recorded a few times. The V and J genes are TRBV7-2 and TRBJ2-3; D call uncertain. In germline, CDR1 is SGHTA, CDR2 FQGNSA. Trimming pared 3 bases from V and 2 bases from J, leaving 12 bases between. This CDR3 is built from 15 residues. CDR3 protein: CASSLANLLTDTQYF. In DNA form, the CDR3 reads TGTGCCAGCAGCTTGGCTAACCTACTCACAGATACGCAGTATTTT.

This clonotype has ten or more counts. This chain joins TRBV20-1 and TRBJ2-3; 14 nucleotides line up with TRBD2. V dropped 6 bases and J dropped 1; count of bases not matched to a gene: 18. The V gene's germline CDR1 is DFQATT and CDR2 SNEGSKA (reference sequence). The CDR3 is made up of 20 amino acids. The CDR3 DNA is TGCAGTGCCAGCTATAATTTTGGGACTAGCGGGAGCGGGGGCACAGATACGCAGTATTTT. Encoded protein: CSASYNFGTSGSGGTDTQYF.